One sample yielded the 21 T cell receptor beta chains listed below, sequenced in a study of shared clonotypes between healthy human individuals. Assay: immunoSEQ multiplex PCR; the TCRdb copy retains only in-frame clones and omits some. The data show 1,500,000 or so clones, 98% seen once. Sequences were obtained from naive CD4+ T cells sorted from blood. The subset: CD45RA+ positively selected. These receptors originate from a man between 25 and 39 years old in good health.

V usage is TRBV29-1 and J usage is TRBJ1-4; D remains unclear. Trimming took off 2 bases at V and 10 bases at J, with 14 bases between the two ends. The CDR3 is made up of 13 amino acids. In germline, CDR1 is SQVTM, CDR2 ANQGSEA. The CDR3 coding sequence is TGCAGCGTTGAAATGGGGATAGCGGGAAAACTGTTTTTT. Protein product: CSVEMGIAGKLFF.

The J gene is TRBJ2-3, the V gene TRBV5-1; tentatively, D is TRBD2 (5 bases). V lost 6 bases and J lost 2, with 16 bases in between. CDR1 is SGHRS and CDR2 is YFSETQ in the germline V gene. The CDR3 is 15 amino acids. The CDR3 DNA follows: TGCGCCAGCAACTCGACGGGATTTTCCACAGATACGCAGTATTTT. It is translated as CASNSTGFSTDTQYF.

This clone has just one count. The CDR3 loop reads CSAGELTQYF. The DNA for the CDR3 is TGCAGTGCGGGGGAGTTGACCCAGTACTTC. This sequence joins TRBV20-1 and TRBJ2-5; D tentatively reads TRBD1 or TRBD2 (5 bases each). The CDR3 extends over 10 amino acids. Germline V CDR1 and CDR2: DFQATT, SNEGSKA (reference sequence). The V end lost 6 bases, the J end lost 7 bases, and 9 bases lay between the germline ends.

In its sample, this clone was seen once. This rearrangement joins TRBV5-1 to TRBJ2-1, with TRBD2 matching over 11 bases. This CDR3 comprises 15 residues. Germline loops: CDR1 SGHRS, CDR2 YFSETQ. After removal of 4 bases from V and 3 bases from J, the junction contained 3 bases not matched to a gene. DNA of the CDR3: TGCGCCAGCAGCCAAACTAGCGGGAGCTACAATGAGCAGTTCTTC. It specifies CASSQTSGSYNEQFF.

The chain couples TRBV6-1 to TRBJ1-2; perhaps TRBD1 as D (5 bases). The CDR3 runs 13 residues. The V gene lost 5 bases and the J gene lost 7 bases, with 14 bases spanning the gap. CDR1 MNHNS and CDR2 SASEGT come from the germline V gene. The CDR3 sequence: CASSPARTFGYTF. The CDR3 coding sequence is TGTGCCAGCAGTCCCGCCCGGACATTTGGCTACACCTTC.

The chain uses TRBV2 and TRBJ2-2; D remains ambiguous. The CDR3 consists of 15 residues. Trimming left V 2 bases short and J 1 base short, with 8 bases between. Per germline, CDR1 SNHLY and CDR2 FYNNEI. CDR3 sequence: CASSERRKNTGELFF. DNA of the CDR3: TGTGCCAGCAGTGAACGGCGGAAGAACACCGGGGAGCTGTTTTTT.

The chain recombines TRBV7-2 with TRBJ1-1, with D unresolved. Trimming left V 5 bases short and J 7 bases short, with 17 bases between. Germline CDR1 SGHTA, CDR2 FQGNSA. The CDR3 contains 14 residues. CDR3 coding DNA: TGTGCCAGCAGCCCCCGGGCCGGCGGGCATGAAGCTTTCTTT. It specifies CASSPRAGGHEAFF. The complete variable domain, with remaining parts taken from reference TRBV7-2 and TRBJ1-1, reads GAGVSQSPSNKVTEKGKDVELRCDPISGHTALYWYRQSLGQGLEFLIYFQGNSAPDKSGLPSDRFSAERTGGSVSTLTIQRTQQEDSAVYLCASSPRAGGHEAFFGQGTRLTVV.

Concerning this clone itself: The same CDR3 also results from other DNA sequences found in this sample. The chain couples TRBV5-1 to TRBJ2-5, with D tentatively TRBD2 (5 bases). The ends were cut back, 0 bases at V and 3 bases at J, with 6 bases in the middle. CDR3 length: 13 amino acids. Germline CDR1 is SGHRS and CDR2 is YFSETQ. The CDR3, as DNA: TGCGCCAGCAGCTTGGCGGGAAAAGAGACCCAGTACTTC. It codes for CASSLAGKETQYF.

The chain links TRBV27 to TRBJ2-2; no clear D. V was clipped by 1 base and J by 7 bases, with 4 bases between them. The CDR3 spans 12 residues. Germline CDR1 reads MNHEY; CDR2 reads SMNVEV (reference sequence). The CDR3 loop reads CASSLWVGELFF. The CDR3, as DNA: TGTGCCAGCAGTTTATGGGTCGGGGAGCTGTTTTTT.

The rearrangement joins TRBV7-6 to TRBJ2-3, with D possibly being TRBD1 or TRBD2 (5 bases each). Germline CDR1 reads SGHVS; CDR2 reads FNYEAQ. The V end lost 0 bases, the J end lost 2 bases, and 9 bases lay between the germline ends. The CDR3 extends over 15 amino acids. The CDR3 here is CASSLADGATDTQYF. CDR3 DNA sequence: TGTGCCAGCAGCTTAGCGGACGGGGCCACAGATACGCAGTATTTT. The whole variable domain, remainder taken from reference TRBV7-6 and TRBJ2-3, is GAGVSQSPRYKVTKRGQDVALRCDPISGHVSLYWYRQALGQGPEFLTYFNYEAQQDKSGLPNDRFSAERPEGSISTLTIQRTEQRDSAMYRCASSLADGATDTQYFGPGTRLTVL.

With regard to this clone: Other nucleotide sequences from this sample produce the same CDR3. The chain has TRBV2 and TRBJ2-1; a possible D gene is TRBD2 (5 bases). Deletions cut 4 bases from V and 9 bases from J, with 10 bases between. The CDR3 is 12 residues long. Germline loops: CDR1 SNHLY, CDR2 FYNNEI. The chain's CDR3 is CASSGAGGEQFF. CDR3 in DNA: TGTGCCAGCAGTGGGGCCGGAGGTGAGCAGTTCTTC.

The chain recombines TRBV11-2 with TRBJ2-7; D is possibly TRBD1 (5 bases). The CDR3 totals 13 residues. V was trimmed by 5 bases and J by 7 bases, leaving 15 bases between them. CDR1 SGHAT and CDR2 FQNNGV come from the germline V gene. CDR3 residues: CASSLAGSGEQYF. In DNA, the CDR3 is TGTGCCAGCAGCCTCGCAGGGTCCGGAGAGCAGTACTTC.

The CDR3 DNA is TGTGCCTGGAGTGGAAGACTAGCGGGAGTCCTGAGCTCCTACAATGAGCAGTTCTTC. Amino acids: CAWSGRLAGVLSSYNEQFF. V is TRBV30 and J is TRBJ2-1; 12 bases map to TRBD2. Germline V gene data show CDR1 as GTSNPN and CDR2 as SVGIG (reference sequence). With V trimmed by 1 base and J by 0 bases, 10 bases remained unmatched. The length of the CDR3 is 19 residues.

The chain links TRBV5-1 to TRBJ2-2, with 9 bases aligning to TRBD1. V shed 4 bases and J 8 bases; nucleotides not matched to a gene: 9. The CDR3 is 15 amino acids. Germline V gene sequence: CDR1 SGHRS, CDR2 YFSETQ. CDR3: CASSHTGTGPGELFF. CDR3 in DNA: TGCGCCAGCAGCCATACAGGGACAGGGCCTGGGGAGCTGTTTTTT.

J is TRBJ2-2 and V is TRBV14, with a possible D match to TRBD2 (5 bases). V was trimmed by 0 bases and J by 4 bases, leaving 12 bases between them. Per germline, CDR1 SGHDN and CDR2 FVKESK. The CDR3 has 16 residues. In nucleotides, the CDR3 is TGTGCCAGCAGCCAAGATCTGCCGGGGTCCACCGGGGAGCTGTTTTTT. Translated: CASSQDLPGSTGELFF.

The gene calls are TRBV10-3 and TRBJ2-2, with 14 bases identical to TRBD2. The germline gives CDR1 ENHRY, CDR2 SYGVKD. This CDR3 comprises 17 residues. With V trimmed by 5 bases and J by 5 bases, 7 bases remained unmatched. As DNA, the CDR3 is TGTGCCATCAGTCCGACTAGCGGGAGGGCCGAAACCGGGGAGCTGTTTTTT. Protein: CAISPTSGRAETGELFF.

As concerns this clone: The identical CDR3 is also encoded by other nucleotide sequences in the sample. The chain uses TRBV30 and TRBJ2-7, with unresolved D. Germline CDR1 and CDR2: GTSNPN and SVGIG (reference sequence). V lost 2 bases and J 3 bases, leaving 8 bases between the germline ends. CDR3 length: 12 amino acids. The CDR3 bases are TGTGCCTGGAGTCAGTCTAGCTACGAGCAGTACTTC. Translating gives CAWSQSSYEQYF. The full variable domain, its missing parts supplied by reference TRBV30 and TRBJ2-7, is SQTIHQWPATLVQPVGSPLSLECTVEGTSNPNLYWYRQAAGRGLQLLFYSVGIGQISSEVPQNLSASRPQDRQFILSSKKLLLSDSGFYLCAWSQSSYEQYFGPGTRLTVT.

The chain recombines TRBV6-1 with TRBJ1-4; 8 bases line up with TRBD1. This CDR3 spans 14 amino acids. Germline CDR1 is MNHNS and CDR2 is SASEGT. The V gene end was trimmed by 6 bases and the J gene end by 3 bases; junction bases not matched to a gene: 3. This chain's CDR3 is CASRKDRANEKLFF. The CDR3 DNA reads TGTGCCAGCAGGAAGGACAGGGCTAATGAAAAACTGTTTTTT.

This chain joins TRBV14 and TRBJ2-7, with 8 bases that match TRBD1. Germline CDR1 and CDR2: SGHDN and FVKESK. The CDR3 loop spans 15 amino acids. The V gene end was trimmed by 1 base and the J gene end by 2 bases; junction bases not matched to a gene: 4. This chain's CDR3 is CASSQGTGWPYEQYF. CDR3 bases: TGTGCCAGCAGCCAAGGGACAGGGTGGCCCTACGAGCAGTACTTC.

J is TRBJ2-7 and V is TRBV25-1; TRBD1 might be the D (5 bases). Trimming shortened V by 7 bases and J by 0 bases, and 13 bases separated the two germline ends. CDR3 length: 14 amino acids. Germline V gene data show CDR1 as MGHDK and CDR2 as SYGVNS. The CDR3 DNA reads as TGTGCCAGCACCCCAAGGGGTCTCTCCTACGAGCAGTACTTC. Protein: CASTPRGLSYEQYF.

This chain connects TRBV7-9 to TRBJ2-1; D remains unclear. CDR1 SEHNR and CDR2 FQNEAQ come from the germline V gene (reference sequence). V lost 1 base and J 15 bases, leaving 16 bases between the germline ends. This CDR3 spans 13 amino acids. The CDR3 protein is CASSLDSGRLPFF. The CDR3 coding sequence is TGTGCCAGCAGCTTAGATTCGGGTCGGCTGCCGTTCTTC.